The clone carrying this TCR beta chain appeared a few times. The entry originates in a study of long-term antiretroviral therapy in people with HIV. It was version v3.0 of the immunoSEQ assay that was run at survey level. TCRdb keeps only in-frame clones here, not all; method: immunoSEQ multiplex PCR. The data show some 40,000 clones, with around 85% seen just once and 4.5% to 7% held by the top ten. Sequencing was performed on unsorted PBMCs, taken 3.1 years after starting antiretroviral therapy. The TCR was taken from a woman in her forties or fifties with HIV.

Here the CDR3 DNA reads TGTGCCATCAGTGTGGAAAATTATAATTCACCCCTCCACTTT. Protein: CAISVENYNSPLHF. The genes are TRBV10-3 and TRBJ1-6; D is undetermined. Germline V CDR1 and CDR2: ENHRY, SYGVKD. The CDR3 is 14 amino acids. V lost 4 bases, J lost 4 bases, and 8 bases lay in between.